This record concerns one T cell receptor beta chain sequence. This clone was detected once. It has no known antigen specificity. The record has no base qualities; no much larger clone is one base away. What this sample's time point label stands for: baseline pretreatment blood. Reading the label with the study, this specimen's treatment or condition is: 15 Gy SBRT to primary tumor, nephrectomy 4 weeks later. To follow tumor-enriched clonotypes, peripheral blood was collected serially from radiation-treated patients at baseline and again at 2 weeks and 4 weeks after SBRT. Every patient's renal cell carcinoma showed clear cell pathology. Genomic DNA for TCR sequencing was prepared using the QIAamp DNA Blood Mini Kit (Qiagen). Samples were included in the analyses only if all quality control checks were passed. The sample is drawn from a study of radiation and T cells in renal cell carcinoma (dated by TCRdb to between 2020 and 2021). With regard to the full study: Samples came from a clinical trial, in which primary renal cell carcinomas received 15 Gy stereotactic body radiation therapy followed by nephrectomy 4 weeks later. In total, some 50 samples underwent TCR beta sequencing: 25 or so tumors plus 27 peripheral blood samples. A total of 4,016,671 unique CDR3 nucleotide sequences, encoding 2.5 million to 3 million unique CDR3 amino acid sequences, were found across all 50 or so samples. Study-wide findings and limitations: Dynamics of the blood repertoire were not tracked past 4 weeks after treatment. With a single-armed trial design, the study had no way to address how radiation dose or scheduling affects the TCR repertoire. No pretreatment tumor biopsies were available, so the baseline intratumoral presence of clonotypes could not be determined. In blood, the top tumor clonotypes increased from baseline to 2 weeks after radiation and then shrank by 4 weeks, which suggests a temporary expansion of tumor-resident clones.

TCR beta libraries were generated from genomic DNA with the immunoSEQ kit, following the manufacturer's recommendations. To prepare libraries, a first multiplex PCR with proprietary primers was run, followed by a second PCR that added unique barcodes, and a bead cleanup was done after each round. A positive control reaction and a negative control reaction, both provided in the kit, were run with every batch of samples. The final libraries were assessed on an Agilent 4200 TapeStation D1000 ScreenTape, pooled by volume, and quantified by qPCR. An Illumina NextSeq500 fitted with a MidOutput 150-cycle cartridge performed the sequencing, running 156 Read1 cycles and 15 Index1 cycles with the kit's custom primers. The pooled library was loaded at 1.0 pM, and about 21% PhiX control was spiked in. Per the original workflow: Vendor-processed data were analyzed in R, with a clonotype defined as all T cells sharing the same CDR3 nucleotide sequence. For clone abundance analyses, frequencies were normalized to the 10,000 most abundant clones in each sample. Before analysis, public T cell clones were removed, and these numbered fewer than six per sample on average. A difference in abundance of at least 32-fold between compartments was used to define tumor-enriched and baseline blood-enriched clonotypes. A beta-binomial differential abundance model was applied to find clonotypes that expanded or contracted between blood time points. Tumor-blood repertoire similarity was measured with the Baroni-Urbani and Buser coefficient, and groups were compared using two-tailed Wilcoxon tests in R. Imported from immuneACCESS, the table was reduced by TCRdb to in-frame sequences with V and J called. These copies leave out some clones; in studies compared against another copy, an unresolved V gene accounts for under half, and the cause of the remainder is not known. The DNA gave D and trimming, while V, J and clone size come from that table. In this sample the table shows around 140,000 clones, roughly 80% of which occur a single time. The ten largest clonotypes hold less than 25% of the sample.

The germline V gene sets CDR1 to MNHEY and CDR2 to SVGAGI. V loses 6 bases, J loses 3 bases, and the germline ends lie 11 bases apart. Measured from the cysteine to the phenylalanine, the CDR3 is 14 residues long. Only the CDR3 DNA is retained, 42 bases long and in frame from the first base. The TCR was taken from a woman between 45 and 65 years old with renal cell carcinoma. Sequencing used blood, obtained from a patient whose treatment included radiotherapy and nephrectomy. The chain was built from TRBV6-5 and TRBJ2-2, with TRBD2 tentatively as D gene (6 bases match). The bases are TGTGCCAGCAGGGGCGGGACTTACACCGGGGAGCTGTTTTTT. Its product reads: CASRGGTYTGELFF.